These T cell receptor beta chains were read from a single sample in a study of neurological immune-mediated disorders. TCRdb re-derived calls from the 5' RACE reads in MiXCR, one entry per CDR3 protein. The sample contains around 50,000 distinct CDR3 sequences, around 3.4% of which appear only once. Sequenced material: PBMCs. Every receptor here comes from a woman aged 25 to 39 with multiple sclerosis. CDR3s include the opening cysteine and the closing phenylalanine or tryptophan. A D gene is named only where the DNA matches it firmly. The size entry is marked missing in some rows and otherwise reads once, few, many or a size class.

D,size,V,J,DNA,CDR3
TRBD1,many,TRBV4-3,TRBJ2-7,TGCGCCAGCAGCCACAGGGACAGGGGTCTCTACGAGCAGTACTTC,CASSHRDRGLYEQYF
NA,NA,TRBV6-2/TRBV6-3,TRBJ2-1,TGTGCCAGCACGCCGACAGGTCGGGAGCAGTTCTTC,CASTPTGREQFF
NA,NA,TRBV7-2,TRBJ1-5,TGTGCCAGCAGCTTAAGCTATCCACCTAATAGCAATCAGCCCCAGCATTTT,CASSLSYPPNSNQPQHF
TRBD1,many,TRBV3-1,TRBJ1-2,TGTGCCAGCAGCCAAGACGCCGGGACAGGGAATGGCTACACCTTC,CASSQDAGTGNGYTF
NA,many,TRBV6-5,TRBJ2-1,TGTGCCAGCAGTTACCCGGGTGAGCAGTTCTTC,CASSYPGEQFF
NA,few,TRBV7-6,TRBJ1-3,TGTGCCAGCAGCTCCCTCAGCGGGGGTAAAACCATATATTTT,CASSSLSGGKTIYF
NA,many,TRBV3-1,TRBJ2-1,TGTGCCAGCAGCCAACAGCATAAGCAGTTCTTC,CASSQQHKQFF
TRBD2,many,TRBV7-2,TRBJ2-2,TGTGCCAGCAGCCCAGGACTAGGTCGTGCCGGGGAGCTGTTTTTT,CASSPGLGRAGELFF
NA,many,TRBV5-6,TRBJ1-1,TGTGCCAGCAGCCTCTGGAATTGGAACACTGAAGCTTTCTTT,CASSLWNWNTEAFF
TRBD2,many,TRBV5-1,TRBJ2-3,TGCGCCAGCAGCTTGGGAGCGGGGGGAAGCACAGATACGCAGTATTTT,CASSLGAGGSTDTQYF
NA,NA,TRBV7-3,TRBJ2-3,TGTGCCAGCAGCTTAGCGGGGATCACAGATACGCAGTATTTT,CASSLAGITDTQYF
NA,many,TRBV20-1,TRBJ2-7,TGCAGTGCTAGACAAGCGGGTCTATCCTACGAGCAGTACTTC,CSARQAGLSYEQYF
TRBD1,many,TRBV7-6,TRBJ1-5,TGTGCCAGCAGCCTGTCGGACAGGATGAGTGGCAATCAGCCCCAGCATTTT,CASSLSDRMSGNQPQHF
NA,many,TRBV20-1,TRBJ2-1,TGCAGTGCTACCCTCCAGATGGCGAATGAGCAGTTCTTC,CSATLQMANEQFF
TRBD1,few,TRBV4-1,TRBJ2-7,TGCGCCAGCGGTAGGGGACAGGGAGCGATAGGGACCTACGAGCAGTACTTC,CASGRGQGAIGTYEQYF
TRBD1,many,TRBV6-5,TRBJ1-6,TGTGCCAGCTCAACCCGGACAGGGAAATATTCACCCCTCCACTTT,CASSTRTGKYSPLHF
TRBD2,many,TRBV20-1,TRBJ2-1,TGCAGTGCTAGAGCCGGACTAGCGGGAAATAGTGCCTACAATGAGCAGTTCTTC,CSARAGLAGNSAYNEQFF
NA,many,TRBV11-2,TRBJ2-1,TGTGCCAGCAGCACCCATAGAGGGATAACCCCCTACAATGAGCAGTTCTTC,CASSTHRGITPYNEQFF
NA,many,TRBV4-1,TRBJ1-1,TGCGCCAGCAGCCAAGACACGGTGGTTAGGGCTTTCTTT,CASSQDTVVRAFF
NA,few,TRBV5-1,TRBJ1-1,TGCGCCAGCAGCTACATACCCGACAGGAACACTGAAGCTTTCTTT,CASSYIPDRNTEAFF
TRBD1,many,TRBV24-1,TRBJ2-1,TGTGCCACCAGTGATCCTCGACCGGGACAGGATAACAATGAGCAGTTCTTC,CATSDPRPGQDNNEQFF
NA,many,TRBV20-1,TRBJ1-2,TGCAGTGCTAGAGATGAGGCTTGGGGGAATGGCTACACCTTC,CSARDEAWGNGYTF
NA,few,TRBV15,TRBJ2-6,TGTGCCACCAGCAGAGGAGTGGGCTCTGGGGCCAACGTCCTGACTTTC,CATSRGVGSGANVLTF
TRBD2,many,TRBV5-1,TRBJ2-3,TGCGCCAGCAGCCCCCGAACTAGCGTCACAGATACGCAGTATTTT,CASSPRTSVTDTQYF
NA,many,TRBV7-8,TRBJ2-7,TGTGCCAGCAGCTTAGTATTGGCGGGATCTGCCTACGAGCAGTACTTC,CASSLVLAGSAYEQYF